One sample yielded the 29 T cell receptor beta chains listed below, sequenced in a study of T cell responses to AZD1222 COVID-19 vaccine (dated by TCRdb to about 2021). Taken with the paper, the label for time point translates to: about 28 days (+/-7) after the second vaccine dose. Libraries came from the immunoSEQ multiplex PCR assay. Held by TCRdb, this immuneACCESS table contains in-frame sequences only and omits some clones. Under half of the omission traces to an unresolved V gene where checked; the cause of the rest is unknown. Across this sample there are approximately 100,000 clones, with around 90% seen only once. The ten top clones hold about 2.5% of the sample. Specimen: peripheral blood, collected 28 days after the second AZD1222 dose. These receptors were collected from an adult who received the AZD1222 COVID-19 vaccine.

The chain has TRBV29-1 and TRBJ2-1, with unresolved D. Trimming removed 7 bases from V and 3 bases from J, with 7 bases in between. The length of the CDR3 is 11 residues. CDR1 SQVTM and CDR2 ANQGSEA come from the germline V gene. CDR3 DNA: TGCAGCGGGATTTACTACAATGAGCAGTTCTTC. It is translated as CSGIYYNEQFF.

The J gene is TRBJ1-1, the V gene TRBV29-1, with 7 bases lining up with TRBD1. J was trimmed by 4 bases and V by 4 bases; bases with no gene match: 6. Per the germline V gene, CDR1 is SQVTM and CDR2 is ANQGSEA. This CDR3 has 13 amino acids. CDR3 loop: CSVVDREGTEAFF. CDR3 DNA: TGCAGCGTTGTAGACAGGGAGGGCACTGAAGCTTTCTTT.

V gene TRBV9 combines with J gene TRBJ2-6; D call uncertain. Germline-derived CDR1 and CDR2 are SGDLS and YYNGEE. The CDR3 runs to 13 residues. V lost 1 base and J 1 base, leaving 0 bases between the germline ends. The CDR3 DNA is TGTGCCAGCAGCGTATCTGGGGCCAACGTCCTGACTTTC. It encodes CASSVSGANVLTF.

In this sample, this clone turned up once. The CDR3 here is CASSPEQSNQPQHF. CDR3 DNA sequence: TGTGCCAGCTCACCCGAACAGAGCAATCAGCCCCAGCATTTT. The genes are TRBV18 and TRBJ1-5; D gene unclear. The CDR3 spans 14 residues. Trimming cost V 3 bases and J 1 base, with 7 bases left between them. Germline CDR1 and CDR2: KGHSH and LQKENI.

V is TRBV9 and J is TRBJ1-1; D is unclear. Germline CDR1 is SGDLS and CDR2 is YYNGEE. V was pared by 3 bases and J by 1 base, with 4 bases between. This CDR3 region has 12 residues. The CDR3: CASSGKNTEAFF. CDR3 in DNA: TGTGCCAGCAGCGGGAAGAACACTGAAGCTTTCTTT.

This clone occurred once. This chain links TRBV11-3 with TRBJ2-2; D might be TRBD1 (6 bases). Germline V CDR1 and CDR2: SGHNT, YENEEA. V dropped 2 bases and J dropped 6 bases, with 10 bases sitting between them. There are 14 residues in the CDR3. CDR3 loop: CASSLQGLPGELFF. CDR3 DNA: TGTGCCAGCAGCTTACAGGGGTTGCCCGGGGAGCTGTTTTTT. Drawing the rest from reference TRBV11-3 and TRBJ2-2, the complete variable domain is EAGVVQSPRYKIIEKKQPVAFWCNPISGHNTLYWYLQNLGQGPELLIRYENEEAVDDSQLPKDRFSAERLKGVDSTLKIQPAELGDSAVYLCASSLQGLPGELFFGEGSRLTVL.

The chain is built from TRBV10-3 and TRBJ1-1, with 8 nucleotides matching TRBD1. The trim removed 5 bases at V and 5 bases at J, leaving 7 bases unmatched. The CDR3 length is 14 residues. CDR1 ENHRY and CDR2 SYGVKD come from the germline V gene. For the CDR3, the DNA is TGTGCCATCAGTCCTCGGACAGGGAAGACTGAAGCTTTCTTT. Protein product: CAISPRTGKTEAFF.

CDR3 coding DNA: TGTGCCAGCAGACGACTGGCGGAGAACACCGGGGAGCTGTTTTTT. This translates into CASRRLAENTGELFF. This chain links TRBV6-5 with TRBJ2-2; D is uncertain. The germline gives CDR1 MNHEY, CDR2 SVGAGI. V lost 6 bases and J lost 1, with 12 bases in between. The CDR3 is 15 residues long.

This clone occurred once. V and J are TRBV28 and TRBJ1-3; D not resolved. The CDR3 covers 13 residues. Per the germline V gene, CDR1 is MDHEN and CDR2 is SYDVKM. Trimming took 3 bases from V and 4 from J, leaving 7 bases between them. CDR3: CASSFGRGNTIYF. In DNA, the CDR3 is TGTGCCAGCAGTTTCGGACGGGGAAACACCATATATTTT.

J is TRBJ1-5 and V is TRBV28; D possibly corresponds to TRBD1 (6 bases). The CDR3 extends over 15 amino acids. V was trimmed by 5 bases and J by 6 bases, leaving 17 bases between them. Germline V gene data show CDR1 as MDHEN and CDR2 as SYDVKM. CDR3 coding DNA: TGTGCCAGCAGTCTACAGGGACCAACCGGTCAGCCCCAGCATTTT. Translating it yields CASSLQGPTGQPQHF.

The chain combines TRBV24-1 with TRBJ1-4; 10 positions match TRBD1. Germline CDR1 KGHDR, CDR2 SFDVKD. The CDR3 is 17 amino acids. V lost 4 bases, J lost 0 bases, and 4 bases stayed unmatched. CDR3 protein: CATSDPGQGATNEKLFF. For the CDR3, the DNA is TGTGCCACCAGTGACCCCGGACAGGGGGCAACTAATGAAAAACTGTTTTTT.

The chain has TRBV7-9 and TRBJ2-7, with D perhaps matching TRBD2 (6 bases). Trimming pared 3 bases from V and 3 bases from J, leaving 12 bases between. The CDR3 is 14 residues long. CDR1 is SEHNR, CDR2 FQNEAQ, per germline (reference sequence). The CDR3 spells CASSFGGINYEQYF. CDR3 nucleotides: TGTGCCAGCAGCTTTGGCGGGATCAACTACGAGCAGTACTTC.

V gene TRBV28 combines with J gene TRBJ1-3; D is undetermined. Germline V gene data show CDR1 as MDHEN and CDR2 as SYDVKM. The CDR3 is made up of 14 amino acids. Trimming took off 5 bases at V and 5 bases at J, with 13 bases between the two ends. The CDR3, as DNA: TGTGCCAGCAGTCCCACTAATACCCGAAACACCATATATTTT. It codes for CASSPTNTRNTIYF.

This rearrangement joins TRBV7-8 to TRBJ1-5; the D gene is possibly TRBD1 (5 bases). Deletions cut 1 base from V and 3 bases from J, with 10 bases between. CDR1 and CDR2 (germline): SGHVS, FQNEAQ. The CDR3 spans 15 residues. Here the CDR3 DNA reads TGTGCCAGCAGCTTAGAACAGGAGTACAATCAGCCCCAGCATTTT. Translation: CASSLEQEYNQPQHF. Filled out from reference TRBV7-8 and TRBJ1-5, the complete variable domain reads GAGVSQSPRYKVAKRGQDVALRCDPISGHVSLFWYQQALGQGPEFLTYFQNEAQLDKSGLPSDRFFAERPEGSVSTLKIQRTQQEDSAVYLCASSLEQEYNQPQHFGDGTRLSIL.

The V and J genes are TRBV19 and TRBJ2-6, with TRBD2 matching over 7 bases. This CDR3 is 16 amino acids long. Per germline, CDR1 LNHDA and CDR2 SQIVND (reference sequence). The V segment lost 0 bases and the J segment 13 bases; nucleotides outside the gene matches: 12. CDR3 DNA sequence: TGTGCCAGTAGTATAGATGGGGGGGTCCGGCTGGAGGTCCTGACTTTC. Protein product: CASSIDGGVRLEVLTF.

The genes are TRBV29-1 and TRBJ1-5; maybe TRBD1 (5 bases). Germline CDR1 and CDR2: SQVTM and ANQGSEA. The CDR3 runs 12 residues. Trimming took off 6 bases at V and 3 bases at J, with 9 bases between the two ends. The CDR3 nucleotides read TGCAGCGTGGGGGGGATCAATCAGCCCCAGCATTTT. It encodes CSVGGINQPQHF. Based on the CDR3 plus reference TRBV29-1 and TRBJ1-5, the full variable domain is SAVISQKPSRDICQRGTSLTIQCQVDSQVTMMFWYRQQPGQSLTLIATANQGSEATYESGFVIDKFPISRPNLTFSTLTVSNMSPEDSSIYLCSVGGINQPQHFGDGTRLSIL.

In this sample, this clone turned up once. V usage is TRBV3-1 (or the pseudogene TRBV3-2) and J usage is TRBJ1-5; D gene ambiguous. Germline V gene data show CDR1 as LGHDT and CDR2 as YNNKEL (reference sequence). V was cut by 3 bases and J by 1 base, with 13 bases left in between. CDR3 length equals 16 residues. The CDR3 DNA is TGTGCCAGCAGCCAGGGTTCAGCCTTGAGCAATCAGCCCCAGCATTTT. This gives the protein CASSQGSALSNQPQHF.

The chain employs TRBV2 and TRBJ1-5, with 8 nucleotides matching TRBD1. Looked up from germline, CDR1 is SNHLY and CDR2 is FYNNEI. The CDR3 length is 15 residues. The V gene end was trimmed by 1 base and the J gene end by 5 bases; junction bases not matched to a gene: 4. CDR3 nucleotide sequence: TGTGCCAGCAGTGAAGAAGGGACAGGTGATCAGCCCCAGCATTTT. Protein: CASSEEGTGDQPQHF.

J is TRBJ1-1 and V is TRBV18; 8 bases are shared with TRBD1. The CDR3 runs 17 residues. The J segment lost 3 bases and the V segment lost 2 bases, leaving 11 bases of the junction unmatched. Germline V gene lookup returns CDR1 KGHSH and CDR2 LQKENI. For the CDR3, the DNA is TGTGCCAGCTCACCAACTACGGTCCAGACAGGGGACACTGAAGCTTTCTTT. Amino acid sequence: CASSPTTVQTGDTEAFF.

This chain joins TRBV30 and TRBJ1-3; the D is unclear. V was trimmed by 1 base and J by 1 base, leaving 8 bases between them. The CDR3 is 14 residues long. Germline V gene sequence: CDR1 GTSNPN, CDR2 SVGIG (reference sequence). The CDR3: CAWSGTPSGNTIYF. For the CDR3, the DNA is TGTGCCTGGAGTGGCACTCCATCTGGAAACACCATATATTTT.

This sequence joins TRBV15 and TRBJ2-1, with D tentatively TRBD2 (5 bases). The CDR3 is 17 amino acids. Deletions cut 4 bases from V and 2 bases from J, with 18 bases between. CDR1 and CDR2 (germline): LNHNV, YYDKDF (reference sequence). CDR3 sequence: CATSTPWGVYPYNEQFF. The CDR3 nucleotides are TGTGCCACCAGCACCCCCTGGGGAGTATACCCCTACAATGAGCAGTTCTTC.

CDR3 protein: CATSRDRRASGSYEQYF. The CDR3 DNA is TGTGCCACCAGCAGAGATAGGAGGGCTAGCGGGAGTTACGAGCAGTACTTC. This rearrangement joins TRBV15 to TRBJ2-7; 10 bases match TRBD2. The V and J ends lost 0 bases and 4 bases, in that order; junction bases with no gene match: 9. Germline loops: CDR1 LNHNV, CDR2 YYDKDF (reference sequence). The length of the CDR3 is 17 residues.

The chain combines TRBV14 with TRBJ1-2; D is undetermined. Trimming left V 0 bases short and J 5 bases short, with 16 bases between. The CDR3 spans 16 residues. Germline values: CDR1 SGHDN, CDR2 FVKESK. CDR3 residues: CASSQESRAPIYGYTF. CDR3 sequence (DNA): TGTGCCAGCAGCCAAGAGTCTAGGGCCCCCATTTATGGCTACACCTTC.

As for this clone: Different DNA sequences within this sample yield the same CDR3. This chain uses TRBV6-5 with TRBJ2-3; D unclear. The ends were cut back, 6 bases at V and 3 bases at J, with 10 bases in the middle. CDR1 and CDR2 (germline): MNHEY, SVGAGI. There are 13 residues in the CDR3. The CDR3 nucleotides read TGTGCCAGCAGCCTAGGACGGACAGATACGCAGTATTTT. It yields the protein CASSLGRTDTQYF.

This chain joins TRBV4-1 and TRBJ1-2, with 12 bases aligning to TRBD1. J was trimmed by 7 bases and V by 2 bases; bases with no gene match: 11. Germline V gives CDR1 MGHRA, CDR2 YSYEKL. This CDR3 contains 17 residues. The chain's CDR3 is CASSQSGTGGPPPGYTF. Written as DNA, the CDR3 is TGCGCCAGCAGCCAATCCGGGACAGGGGGCCCCCCTCCTGGCTACACCTTC.

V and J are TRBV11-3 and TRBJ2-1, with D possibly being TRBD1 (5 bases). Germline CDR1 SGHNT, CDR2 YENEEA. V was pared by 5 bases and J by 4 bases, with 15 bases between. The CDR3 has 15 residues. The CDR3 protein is CASSLYPTDYNEQFF. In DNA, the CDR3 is TGTGCCAGCAGCCTATACCCGACAGATTACAATGAGCAGTTCTTC.

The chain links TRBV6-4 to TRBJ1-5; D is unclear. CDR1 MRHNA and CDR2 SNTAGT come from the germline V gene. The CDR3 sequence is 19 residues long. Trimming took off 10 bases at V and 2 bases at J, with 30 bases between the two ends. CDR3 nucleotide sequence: TGTGCCAACCTTATACTAGGGTTCTGGGTCGTGTACTGCAATCAGCCCCAGCATTTT. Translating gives CANLILGFWVVYCNQPQHF.

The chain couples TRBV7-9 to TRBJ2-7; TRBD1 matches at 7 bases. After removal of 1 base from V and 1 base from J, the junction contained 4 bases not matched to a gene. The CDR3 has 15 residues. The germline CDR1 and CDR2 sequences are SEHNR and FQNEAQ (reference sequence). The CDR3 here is CASSLGGGLSYEQYF. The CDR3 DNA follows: TGTGCCAGCAGCTTAGGAGGGGGCTTGTCCTACGAGCAGTACTTC.

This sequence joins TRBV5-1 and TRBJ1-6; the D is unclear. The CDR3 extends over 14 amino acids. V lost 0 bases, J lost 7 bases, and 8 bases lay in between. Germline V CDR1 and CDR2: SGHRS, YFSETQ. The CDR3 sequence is CASSLGESNSPLHF. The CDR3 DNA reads TGCGCCAGCAGCTTGGGAGAAAGCAATTCACCCCTCCACTTT.